The following is a T cell receptor beta chain sequence with its context. The CDR3 is 16 residues long. CDR1 is SGHNT and CDR2 is YENEEA in the germline V gene. Trimming cost V 5 bases and J 6 bases; bases outside gene matches: 11. TCRdb keeps only in-frame clones here, not all; method: immunoSEQ multiplex PCR. The table includes 350,000 to 550,000 clones, around 89% detected once. This specimen belongs to a study of blood T cell repertoires in COVID-19. Study-level background: Nucleic acid was either cDNA or gDNA, and it came from T cells, B-cell-depleted T cells, or PBMCs.

Sample: PBMCs or T cells enriched from blood (not recorded which). This clonotype was obtained from a man aged 30 to 45 who had recovered from COVID-19. This chain links TRBV11-3 with TRBJ2-1, with 9 bases matching TRBD1. The DNA for the CDR3 is TGTGCCAGCAGCCACCGGGACAGGGCTAAATCCAATGAGCAGTTCTTC. Its translation: CASSHRDRAKSNEQFF.